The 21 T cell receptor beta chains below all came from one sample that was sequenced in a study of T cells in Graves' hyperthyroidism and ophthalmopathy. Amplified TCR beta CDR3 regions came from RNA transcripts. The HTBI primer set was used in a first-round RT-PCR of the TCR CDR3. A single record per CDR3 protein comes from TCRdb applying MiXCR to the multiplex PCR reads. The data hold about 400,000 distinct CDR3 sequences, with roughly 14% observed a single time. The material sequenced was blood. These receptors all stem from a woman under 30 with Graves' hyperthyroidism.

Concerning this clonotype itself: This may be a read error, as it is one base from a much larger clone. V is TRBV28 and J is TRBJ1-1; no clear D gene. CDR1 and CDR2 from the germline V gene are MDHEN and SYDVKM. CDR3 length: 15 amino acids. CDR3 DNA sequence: TGTGCCAGCAGTTTATCCGGCCGACACGACACTAAAGCTTTCTTT. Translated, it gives CASSLSGRHDTKAFF.

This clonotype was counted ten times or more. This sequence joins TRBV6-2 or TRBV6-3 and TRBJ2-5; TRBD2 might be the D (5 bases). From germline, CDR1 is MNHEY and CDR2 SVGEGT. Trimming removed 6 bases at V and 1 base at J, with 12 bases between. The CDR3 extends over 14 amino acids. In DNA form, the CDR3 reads TGTGCCAGCAGATCTCTAGCTCGCCAAGAGACCCAGTACTTC. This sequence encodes CASRSLARQETQYF.

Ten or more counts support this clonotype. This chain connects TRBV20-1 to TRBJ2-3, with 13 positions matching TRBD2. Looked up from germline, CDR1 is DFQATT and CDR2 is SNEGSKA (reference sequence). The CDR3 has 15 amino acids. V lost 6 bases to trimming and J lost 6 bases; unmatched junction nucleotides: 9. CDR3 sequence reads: CSATKGLAGVDTQYF. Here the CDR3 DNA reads TGCAGTGCCACAAAAGGACTAGCGGGAGTGGATACGCAGTATTTT.

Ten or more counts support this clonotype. As DNA, the CDR3 is TGTGCCAGCAGCTTAGTCGCGGGAACCCAGGGGACCCAGTACTTC. Translation: CASSLVAGTQGTQYF. The J gene is TRBJ2-5, the V gene TRBV7-2; a weak D match, TRBD2 (6 bases). The length of the CDR3 is 15 residues. Trimming removed 1 base at V and 7 bases at J, with 16 bases between. CDR1 is SGHTA, CDR2 FQGNSA, per germline. The entire variable domain, with the rest obtained from reference TRBV7-2 and TRBJ2-5, is as follows: GAGVSQSPSNKVTEKGKDVELRCDPISGHTALYWYRQSLGQGLEFLIYFQGNSAPDKSGLPSDRFSAERTGGSVSTLTIQRTQQEDSAVYLCASSLVAGTQGTQYFGPGTRLLVL.

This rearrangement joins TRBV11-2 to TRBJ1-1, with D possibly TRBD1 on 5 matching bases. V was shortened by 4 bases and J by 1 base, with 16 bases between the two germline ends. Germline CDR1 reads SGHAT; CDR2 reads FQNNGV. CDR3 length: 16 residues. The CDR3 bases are TGTGCCAGCAGCTACTGGGGGAGGGGTGAGAACACTGAAGCTTTCTTT. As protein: CASSYWGRGENTEAFF. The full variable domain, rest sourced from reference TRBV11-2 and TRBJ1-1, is EAGVAQSPRYKIIEKRQSVAFWCNPISGHATLYWYQQILGQGPKLLIQFQNNGVVDDSQLPKDRFSAERLKGVDSTLKIQPAKLEDSAVYLCASSYWGRGENTEAFFGQGTRLTVV.

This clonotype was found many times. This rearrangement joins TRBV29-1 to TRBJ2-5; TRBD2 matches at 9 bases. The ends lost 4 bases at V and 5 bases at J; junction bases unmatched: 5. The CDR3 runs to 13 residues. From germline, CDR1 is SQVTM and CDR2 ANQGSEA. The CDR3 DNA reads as TGCAGCGTTGCTGGAGCGGGGGGCGAGACCCAGTACTTC. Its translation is CSVAGAGGETQYF. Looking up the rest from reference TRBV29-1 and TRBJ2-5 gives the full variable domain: SAVISQKPSRDICQRGTSLTIQCQVDSQVTMMFWYRQQPGQSLTLIATANQGSEATYESGFVIDKFPISRPNLTFSTLTVSNMSPEDSSIYLCSVAGAGGETQYFGPGTRLLVL.

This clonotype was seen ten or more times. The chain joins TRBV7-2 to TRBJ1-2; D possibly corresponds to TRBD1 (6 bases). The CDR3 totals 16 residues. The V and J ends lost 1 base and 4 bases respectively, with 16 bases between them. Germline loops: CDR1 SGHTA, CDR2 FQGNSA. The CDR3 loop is CASSLDPQGLIYGYTF. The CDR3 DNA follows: TGTGCCAGCAGCTTAGATCCCCAGGGGCTGATCTATGGCTACACCTTC.

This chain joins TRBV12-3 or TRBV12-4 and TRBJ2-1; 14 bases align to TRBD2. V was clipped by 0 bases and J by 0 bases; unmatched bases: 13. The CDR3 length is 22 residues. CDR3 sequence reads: CASSLALKGGLAGVHSYNEQFF. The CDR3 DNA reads TGTGCCAGCAGTTTAGCGCTAAAGGGGGGACTAGCGGGGGTTCACTCCTACAATGAGCAGTTCTTC.

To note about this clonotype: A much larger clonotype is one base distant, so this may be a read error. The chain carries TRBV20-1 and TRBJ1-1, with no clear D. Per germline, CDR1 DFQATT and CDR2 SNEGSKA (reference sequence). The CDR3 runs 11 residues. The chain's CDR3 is CNAEINTEAFF. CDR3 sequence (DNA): TGCAATGCTGAGATTAACACTGAAGCTTTCTTT.

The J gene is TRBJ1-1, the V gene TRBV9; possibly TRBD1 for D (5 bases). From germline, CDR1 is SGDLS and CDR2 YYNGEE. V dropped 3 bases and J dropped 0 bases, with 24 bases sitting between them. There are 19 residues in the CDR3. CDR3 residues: CASSAPPRIRAGMNTEAFF. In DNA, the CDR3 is TGTGCCAGCAGCGCTCCCCCCCGGATACGGGCAGGGATGAACACTGAAGCTTTCTTT.

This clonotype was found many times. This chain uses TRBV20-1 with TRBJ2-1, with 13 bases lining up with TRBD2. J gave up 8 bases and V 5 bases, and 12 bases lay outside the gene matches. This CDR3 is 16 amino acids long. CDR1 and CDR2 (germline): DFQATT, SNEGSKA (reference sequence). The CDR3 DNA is TGCAGTGCTTACTCCGGGACTAGCGGGGTTGGTGATGAGCAGTTCTTC. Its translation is CSAYSGTSGVGDEQFF.

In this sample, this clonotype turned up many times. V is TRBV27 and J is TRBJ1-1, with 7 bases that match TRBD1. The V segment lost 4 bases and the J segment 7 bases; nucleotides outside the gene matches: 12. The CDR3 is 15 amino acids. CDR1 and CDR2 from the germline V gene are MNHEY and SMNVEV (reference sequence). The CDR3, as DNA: TGTGCCAGCAGTTCGCCGGGACAGCGAAAAGTTGAAGCTTTCTTT. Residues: CASSSPGQRKVEAFF.

CDR3 nucleotides: TGTGCCAGCAGTGATGTGCGGGGGACAGGGGCCCCCTATAGCAATCAGCCCCAGCATTTT. Translating gives CASSDVRGTGAPYSNQPQHF. The chain has TRBV6-1 and TRBJ1-5; 10 positions match TRBD1. With V trimmed by 3 bases and J by 0 bases, 14 bases remained unmatched. Germline V gene data show CDR1 as MNHNS and CDR2 as SASEGT. The CDR3 spans 20 residues.

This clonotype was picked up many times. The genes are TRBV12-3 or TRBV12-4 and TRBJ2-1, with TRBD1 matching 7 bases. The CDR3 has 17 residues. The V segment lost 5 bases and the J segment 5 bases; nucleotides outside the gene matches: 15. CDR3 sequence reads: CASSLSRDSVTDNEQFF. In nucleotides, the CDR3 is TGTGCCAGCAGTCTTTCCCGGGACAGCGTTACCGACAATGAGCAGTTCTTC.

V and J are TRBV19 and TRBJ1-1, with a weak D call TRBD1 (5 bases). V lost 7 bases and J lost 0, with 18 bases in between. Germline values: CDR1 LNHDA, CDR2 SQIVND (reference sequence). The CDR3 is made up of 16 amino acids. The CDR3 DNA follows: TGTGCCAGTATACGAAAGGGACCCTTCATGAACACTGAAGCTTTCTTT. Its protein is CASIRKGPFMNTEAFF. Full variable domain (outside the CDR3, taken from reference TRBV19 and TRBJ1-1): DGGITQSPKYLFRKEGQNVTLSCEQNLNHDAMYWYRQDPGQGLRLIYYSQIVNDFQKGDIAEGYSVSREKKESFPLTVTSAQKNPTAFYLCASIRKGPFMNTEAFFGQGTRLTVV.

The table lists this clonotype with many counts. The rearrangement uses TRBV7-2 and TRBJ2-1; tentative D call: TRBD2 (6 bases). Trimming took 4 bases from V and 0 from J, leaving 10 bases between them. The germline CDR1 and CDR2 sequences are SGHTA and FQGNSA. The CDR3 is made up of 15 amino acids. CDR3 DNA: TGTGCCAGCAGCTCATTAGCGGTCTCCTACAATGAGCAGTTCTTC. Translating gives CASSSLAVSYNEQFF.

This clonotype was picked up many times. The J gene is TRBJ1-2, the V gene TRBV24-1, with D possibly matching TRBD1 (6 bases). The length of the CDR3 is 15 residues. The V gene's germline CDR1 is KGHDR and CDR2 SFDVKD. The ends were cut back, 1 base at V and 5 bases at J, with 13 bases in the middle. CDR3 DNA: TGTGCCACCAGTGATTTCAACAGGGTATGGTATGGCTACACCTTC. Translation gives CATSDFNRVWYGYTF.

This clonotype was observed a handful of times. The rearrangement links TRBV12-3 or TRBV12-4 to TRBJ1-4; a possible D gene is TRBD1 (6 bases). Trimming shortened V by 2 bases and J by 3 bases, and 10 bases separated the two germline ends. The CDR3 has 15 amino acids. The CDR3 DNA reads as TGTGCCAGCAGTTTAACGGGGGCAGCTAATGAAAAACTGTTTTTT. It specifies CASSLTGAANEKLFF.

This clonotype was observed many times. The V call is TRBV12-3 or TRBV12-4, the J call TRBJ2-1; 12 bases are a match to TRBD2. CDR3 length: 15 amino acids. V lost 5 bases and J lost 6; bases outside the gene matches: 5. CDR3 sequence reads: CASSLGLAGLNEQFF. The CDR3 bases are TGTGCCAGCAGTCTCGGACTAGCGGGGCTCAATGAGCAGTTCTTC.

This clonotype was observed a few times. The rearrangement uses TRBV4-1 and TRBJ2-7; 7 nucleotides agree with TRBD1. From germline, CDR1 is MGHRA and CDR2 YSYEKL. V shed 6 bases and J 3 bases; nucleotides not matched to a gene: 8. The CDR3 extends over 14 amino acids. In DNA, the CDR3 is TGCGCCAGCAGACACGCCGGGACAGACTACGAGCAGTACTTC. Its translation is CASRHAGTDYEQYF.

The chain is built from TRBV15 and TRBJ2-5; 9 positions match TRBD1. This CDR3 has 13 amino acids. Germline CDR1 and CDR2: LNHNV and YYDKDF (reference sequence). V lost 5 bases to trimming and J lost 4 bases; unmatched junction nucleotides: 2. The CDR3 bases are TGTGCCACCAGCGGACAGGGGAGAGAGACCCAGTACTTC. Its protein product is CATSGQGRETQYF.